One and the same sample provided the 14 T cell receptor beta chains below, sequenced in a study of cytomegalovirus exposure and HLA in healthy donors. Amplification used 60 Vbeta primers and 13 Jbeta primers. Here immunoSEQ multiplex PCR was the method, and the copy in TCRdb shows in-frame clones only, minus some. The table shows approximately 270,000 clones, with about 80% occurring only once. Sequenced material: PBMCs. The receptor set was obtained from a girl aged 2-9 years in good health and CMV-seronegative.

Here the CDR3 reads CASSMTSTDTQYF. In nucleotides, the CDR3 is TGCGCCAGCAGCATGACTAGCACAGATACGCAGTATTTT. V usage is TRBV5-1 and J usage is TRBJ2-3, with unresolved D. V lost 4 bases and J 0 bases, leaving 6 bases between the germline ends. The CDR3 extends over 13 amino acids. The germline V gene has CDR1 SGHRS and CDR2 YFSETQ.

The chain has TRBV27 and TRBJ2-1; TRBD2 matches 11 bases. Germline assignment: CDR1 MNHEY and CDR2 SMNVEV (reference sequence). CDR3 length: 17 amino acids. Unmatched junction bases numbered 12, after V lost 4 bases and J lost 7 bases. CDR3 bases: TGTGCCAGCAGTTCGTCGGGACTAGCGGCTCCCTGGAATGAGCAGTTCTTC. This codes for CASSSSGLAAPWNEQFF.

The chain recombines TRBV4-1 with TRBJ2-7; D is possibly TRBD1 (9 bases). CDR3 length equals 19 residues. V was pared by 1 base and J by 5 bases, with 27 bases between. Germline CDR1 MGHRA, CDR2 YSYEKL. The CDR3 is CASSQVGQGWRAGVDEQYF. The CDR3 bases are TGCGCCAGCAGCCAAGTAGGACAGGGGTGGCGAGCGGGAGTGGACGAGCAGTACTTC.

CDR3 protein: CASSLGQGGYGYTF. The DNA for the CDR3 is TGTGCCAGCAGTCTGGGACAGGGGGGCTATGGCTACACCTTC. The chain recombines TRBV6-5 with TRBJ1-2; TRBD1 matches at 11 bases. CDR3 length equals 14 residues. Germline loops: CDR1 MNHEY, CDR2 SVGAGI. V shed 5 bases, J shed 4 bases, and the junction held 3 bases outside the gene matches.

The V and J genes are TRBV5-4 and TRBJ2-1; D is ambiguous. Trimming stripped 5 bases from V and 2 bases from J, with 5 bases between. This CDR3 contains 12 residues. CDR1 and CDR2 (germline): SGHNT, YYREEE (reference sequence). CDR3 amino acids: CASRRTYNEQFF. CDR3 sequence (DNA): TGTGCCAGCAGGCGGACCTACAATGAGCAGTTCTTC.

The chain links TRBV5-1 to TRBJ2-1, with 7 nucleotides matching TRBD1. There are 16 residues in the CDR3. J lost 5 bases, V lost 2 bases, and 10 bases had no gene match. Germline V gene data show CDR1 as SGHRS and CDR2 as YFSETQ. CDR3 nucleotide sequence: TGCGCCAGCAGCTTCGAGGGGGCACGGGTTAACAATGAGCAGTTCTTC. Translating it yields CASSFEGARVNNEQFF.

The rearrangement joins TRBV19 to TRBJ1-6; possible D gene TRBD1, 5 bases. Germline V CDR1 and CDR2: LNHDA, SQIVND (reference sequence). The V and J ends lost 3 bases and 6 bases respectively, with 15 bases between them. CDR3 length: 16 amino acids. As DNA, the CDR3 is TGTGCCAGTAGTATTGCGGGGACGGGAGCTAATTCACCCCTCCACTTT. As protein: CASSIAGTGANSPLHF.

This chain uses TRBV7-5 with TRBJ2-7; the table names TRBD2, a call not compared with the DNA. TRBV7-5 is termed a pseudogene. This CDR3 has 16 residues. CDR3 bases: TGTGCCAGAAGGTCTGCAACCGGGCCCCCGGAGGTTGAGCAGTACTTC. It encodes CARRSATGPPEVEQYF.

This chain links TRBV30 with TRBJ2-5; 7 nucleotides line up with TRBD2. Trimming at V came to 4 bases and at J to 5 bases, leaving 10 bases not matched to a gene. The CDR3 extends over 14 amino acids. Germline values: CDR1 GTSNPN, CDR2 SVGIG (reference sequence). The CDR3 region has the DNA TGTGCCTGGAAAAAAACTAGCGTGCGCGAGACCCAGTACTTC. Encoded protein: CAWKKTSVRETQYF.

The chain joins TRBV4-1 to TRBJ2-2; D is undetermined. Germline V gene sequence: CDR1 MGHRA, CDR2 YSYEKL. V lost 2 bases to trimming and J lost 2 bases, with 12 bases between them. This CDR3 is 16 amino acids long. The CDR3, as DNA: TGCGCCAGCAGCCAAAAACCGGGTCAAAACACCGGGGAGCTGTTTTTT. Translation: CASSQKPGQNTGELFF.

The V call is TRBV10-3, the J call TRBJ1-6; a possible D gene is TRBD1 (6 bases). V lost 7 bases and J 5 bases, leaving 9 bases between the germline ends. The germline CDR1 and CDR2 sequences are ENHRY and SYGVKD. CDR3 size: 13 residues. The CDR3 region is CAITSGDNSPLHF. As DNA, the CDR3 is TGTGCCATCACTTCAGGGGATAATTCACCCCTCCACTTT.

The gene calls are TRBV5-1 and TRBJ2-2; 9 nucleotides line up with TRBD2. The germline V gene has CDR1 SGHRS and CDR2 YFSETQ. There are 18 residues in the CDR3. Trimming removed 2 bases from V and 1 base from J; junction bases left unmatched: 9. The CDR3 is CASSLGRGGLWNTGELFF. CDR3 coding DNA: TGCGCCAGCAGCTTAGGGCGGGGGGGCCTGTGGAACACCGGGGAGCTGTTTTTT. The complete variable domain, with remaining parts taken from reference TRBV5-1 and TRBJ2-2, reads KAGVTQTPRYLIKTRGQQVTLSCSPISGHRSVSWYQQTPGQGLQFLFEYFSETQRNKGNFPGRFSGRQFSNSRSEMNVSTLELGDSALYLCASSLGRGGLWNTGELFFGEGSRLTVL.

The gene calls are TRBV18 and TRBJ2-7, with 10 bases matching TRBD2. The CDR3 contains 14 residues. Trimming at V came to 6 bases and at J to 2 bases, leaving 4 bases not matched to a gene. The germline CDR1 and CDR2 sequences are KGHSH and LQKENI. Here the CDR3 DNA reads TGTGCCAGCTCCCCCACTAGCGGGACCTACGAGCAGTACTTC. It encodes CASSPTSGTYEQYF. Looking up the rest from reference TRBV18 and TRBJ2-7 gives the full variable domain: NAGVMQNPRHLVRRRGQEARLRCSPMKGHSHVYWYRQLPEEGLKFMVYLQKENIIDESGMPKERFSAEFPKEGPSILRIQQVVRGDSAAYFCASSPTSGTYEQYFGPGTRLTVT.

The chain recombines TRBV11-2 with TRBJ2-1; TRBD1 might be the D (5 bases). The CDR3 is 14 residues long. Germline V lookup: CDR1 SGHAT, CDR2 FQNNGV. V shed 4 bases and J shed 4 bases, with 11 bases lying between them. CDR3 sequence (DNA): TGTGCCAGCAGCTCCCAGGGTCCGTACAATGAGCAGTTCTTC. This encodes CASSSQGPYNEQFF.